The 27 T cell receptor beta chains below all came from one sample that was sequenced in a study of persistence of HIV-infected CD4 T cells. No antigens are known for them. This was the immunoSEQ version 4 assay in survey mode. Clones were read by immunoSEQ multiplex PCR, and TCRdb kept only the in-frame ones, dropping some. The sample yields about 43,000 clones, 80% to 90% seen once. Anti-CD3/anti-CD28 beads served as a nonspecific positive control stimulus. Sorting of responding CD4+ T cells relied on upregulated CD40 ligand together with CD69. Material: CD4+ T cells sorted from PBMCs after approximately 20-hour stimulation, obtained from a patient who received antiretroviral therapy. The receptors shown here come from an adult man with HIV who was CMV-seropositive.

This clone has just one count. The CDR3 region has the DNA TGTGCCAGCAGCAGCGGGGGGTCCTACAATGAGCAGTTCTTC. Translation gives CASSSGGSYNEQFF. This sequence joins TRBV2 and TRBJ2-1; 9 bases fit TRBD2. The CDR3 is 14 residues long. Germline loops: CDR1 SNHLY, CDR2 FYNNEI. V lost 6 bases, J lost 1 base, and 1 base stayed unmatched.

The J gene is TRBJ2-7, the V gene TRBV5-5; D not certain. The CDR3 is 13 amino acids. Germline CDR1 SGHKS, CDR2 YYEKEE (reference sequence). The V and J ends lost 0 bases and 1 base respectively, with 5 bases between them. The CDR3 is CASSLGISYEQYF. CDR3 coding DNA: TGTGCCAGCAGCTTGGGCATTTCCTACGAGCAGTACTTC.

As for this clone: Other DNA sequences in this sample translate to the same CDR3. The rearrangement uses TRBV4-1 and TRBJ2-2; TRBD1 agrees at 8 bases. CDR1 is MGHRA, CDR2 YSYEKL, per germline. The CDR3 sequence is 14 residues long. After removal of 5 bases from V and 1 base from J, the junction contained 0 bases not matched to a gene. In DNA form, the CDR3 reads TGCGCCAGCAGCGACAGGGGGAACACCGGGGAGCTGTTTTTT. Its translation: CASSDRGNTGELFF.

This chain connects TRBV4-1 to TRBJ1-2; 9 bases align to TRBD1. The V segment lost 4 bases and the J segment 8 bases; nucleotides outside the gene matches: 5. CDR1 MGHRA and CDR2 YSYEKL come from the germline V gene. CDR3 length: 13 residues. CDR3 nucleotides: TGCGCCAGCAGCCTACAGGGGGCGAGCGGCTACACCTTC. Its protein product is CASSLQGASGYTF.

The CDR3 here is CASTLGQKDTQYF. Written as DNA, the CDR3 is TGTGCCAGCACTCTAGGACAAAAGGATACGCAGTATTTT. This sequence joins TRBV6-5 and TRBJ2-3; a possible D gene is TRBD1 (5 bases). Germline CDR1 and CDR2: MNHEY and SVGAGI. V lost 7 bases to trimming and J lost 6 bases, with 14 bases between them. This CDR3 is built from 13 residues.

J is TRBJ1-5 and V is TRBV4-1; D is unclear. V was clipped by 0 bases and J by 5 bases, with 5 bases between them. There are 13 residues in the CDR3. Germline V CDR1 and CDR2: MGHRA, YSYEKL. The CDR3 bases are TGCGCCAGCAGCCAAGATGGGTATCAGCCCCAGCATTTT. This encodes CASSQDGYQPQHF.

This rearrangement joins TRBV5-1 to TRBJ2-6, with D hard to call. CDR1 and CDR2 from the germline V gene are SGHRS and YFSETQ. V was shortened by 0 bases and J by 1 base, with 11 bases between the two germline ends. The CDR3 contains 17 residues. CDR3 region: CASSLGSVTSGANVLTF. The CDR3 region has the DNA TGCGCCAGCAGCTTGGGGAGCGTCACTTCTGGGGCCAACGTCCTGACTTTC.

DNA for the CDR3: TGTGCCAGCAGTTGGCAGATCTACGAGCAGTACTTC. The encoded protein is CASSWQIYEQYF. The chain recombines TRBV12-3 or TRBV12-4 with TRBJ2-7, with D unresolved. V lost 4 bases, J lost 3 bases, and 7 bases lay in between. This CDR3 contains 12 residues.

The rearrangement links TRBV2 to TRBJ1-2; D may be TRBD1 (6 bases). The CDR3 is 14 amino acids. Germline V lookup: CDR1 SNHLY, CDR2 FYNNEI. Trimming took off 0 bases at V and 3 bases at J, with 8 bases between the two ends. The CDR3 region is CASSEATGDYGYTF. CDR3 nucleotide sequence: TGTGCCAGCAGTGAAGCGACAGGAGACTATGGCTACACCTTC.

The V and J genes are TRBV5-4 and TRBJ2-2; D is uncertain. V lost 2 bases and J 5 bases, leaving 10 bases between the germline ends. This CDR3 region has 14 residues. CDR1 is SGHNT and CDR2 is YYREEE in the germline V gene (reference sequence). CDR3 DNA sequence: TGTGCCAGCAGCTTAAAGGATGTAACCGGGGAGCTGTTTTTT. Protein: CASSLKDVTGELFF.

The chain's CDR3 is CASSPRSEKNTIYF. The CDR3 coding sequence is TGTGCCAGCTCACCACGGTCTGAGAAAAACACCATATATTTT. The chain couples TRBV18 to TRBJ1-3; no clear D gene. This CDR3 contains 14 residues. Germline CDR1 is KGHSH and CDR2 is LQKENI. The V and J ends lost 1 base and 6 bases respectively, with 10 bases between them.

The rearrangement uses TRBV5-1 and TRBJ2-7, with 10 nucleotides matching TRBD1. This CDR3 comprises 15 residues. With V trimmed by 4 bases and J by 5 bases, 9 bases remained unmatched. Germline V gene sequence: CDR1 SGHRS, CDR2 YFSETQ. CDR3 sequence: CASSTWTGGRDEQYF. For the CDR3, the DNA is TGCGCCAGCAGCACATGGACAGGGGGGCGCGACGAGCAGTACTTC.

The CDR3 protein is CASRHETGELFF. DNA for the CDR3: TGCGCCAGCAGGCACGAGACCGGGGAGCTGTTTTTT. The rearrangement joins TRBV5-1 to TRBJ2-2; D uncertain. Trimming left V 5 bases short and J 5 bases short, with 7 bases between. Germline CDR1 SGHRS, CDR2 YFSETQ. CDR3 size: 12 residues.

The CDR3 DNA is TGTGCCACCAGTGATGCTCGGGGGGGCCTCTACAATGAGCAGTTCTTC. This translates into CATSDARGGLYNEQFF. V usage is TRBV24-1 and J usage is TRBJ2-1; 8 nucleotides agree with TRBD2. Per the germline V gene, CDR1 is KGHDR and CDR2 is SFDVKD. Unmatched junction bases numbered 6, after V lost 3 bases and J lost 3 bases. This CDR3 comprises 16 residues.

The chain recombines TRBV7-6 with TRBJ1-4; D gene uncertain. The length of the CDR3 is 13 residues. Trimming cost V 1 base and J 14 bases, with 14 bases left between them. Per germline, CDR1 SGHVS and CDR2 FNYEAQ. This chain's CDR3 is CASSLVGRPCLFF. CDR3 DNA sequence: TGTGCCAGCAGCTTAGTTGGCAGGCCCTGTCTGTTTTTT.

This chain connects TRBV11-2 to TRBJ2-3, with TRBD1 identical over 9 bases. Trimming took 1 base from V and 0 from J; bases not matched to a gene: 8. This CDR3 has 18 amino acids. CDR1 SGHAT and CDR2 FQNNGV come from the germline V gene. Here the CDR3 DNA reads TGTGCCAGCAGCTTAGTCACTTTAGGGACAGGGAGCACAGATACGCAGTATTTT. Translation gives CASSLVTLGTGSTDTQYF.

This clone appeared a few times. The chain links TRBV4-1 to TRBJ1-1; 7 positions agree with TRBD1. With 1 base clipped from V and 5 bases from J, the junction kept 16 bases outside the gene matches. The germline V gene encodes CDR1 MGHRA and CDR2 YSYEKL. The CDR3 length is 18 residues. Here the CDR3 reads CASSQANLVGAGGTEAFF. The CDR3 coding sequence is TGCGCCAGCAGCCAAGCTAATTTAGTTGGGGCAGGGGGAACTGAAGCTTTCTTT.

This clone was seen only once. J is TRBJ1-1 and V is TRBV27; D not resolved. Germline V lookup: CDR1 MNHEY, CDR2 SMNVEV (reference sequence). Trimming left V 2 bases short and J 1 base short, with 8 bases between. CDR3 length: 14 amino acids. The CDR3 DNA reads TGTGCCAGCAGTTTAGGTTCAGAGAACACTGAAGCTTTCTTT. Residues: CASSLGSENTEAFF.

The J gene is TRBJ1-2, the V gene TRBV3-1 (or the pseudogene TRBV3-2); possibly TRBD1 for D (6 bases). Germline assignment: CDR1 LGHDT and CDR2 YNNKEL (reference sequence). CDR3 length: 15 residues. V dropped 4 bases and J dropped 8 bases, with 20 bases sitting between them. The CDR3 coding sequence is TGTGCCAGCAGCCTGCGGACAGTGGGGACGGGGGGCTACACCTTC. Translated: CASSLRTVGTGGYTF.

The CDR3 region has the DNA TGTGCCAGCAGTGACGCCGGGACAGCGAACACTGAAGCTTTCTTT. Translating gives CASSDAGTANTEAFF. This chain connects TRBV2 to TRBJ1-1, with 7 bases lining up with TRBD1. CDR1 is SNHLY, CDR2 FYNNEI, per germline. With 3 bases clipped from V and 1 base from J, the junction kept 5 bases outside the gene matches. This CDR3 has 15 amino acids.

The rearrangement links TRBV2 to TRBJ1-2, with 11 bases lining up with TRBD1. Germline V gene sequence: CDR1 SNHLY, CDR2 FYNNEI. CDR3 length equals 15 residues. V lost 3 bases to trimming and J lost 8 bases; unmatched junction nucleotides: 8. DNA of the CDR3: TGTGCCAGCAGTGACCAACTTGGGACAGGGGGAGGCTACACCTTC. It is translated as CASSDQLGTGGGYTF.

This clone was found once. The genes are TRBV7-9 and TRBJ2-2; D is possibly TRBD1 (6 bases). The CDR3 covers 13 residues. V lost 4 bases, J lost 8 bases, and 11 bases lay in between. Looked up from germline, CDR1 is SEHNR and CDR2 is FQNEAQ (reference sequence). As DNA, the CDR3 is TGTGCCAGCAGCTCAGACAGGCCTGGGGAGCTGTTTTTT. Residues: CASSSDRPGELFF.

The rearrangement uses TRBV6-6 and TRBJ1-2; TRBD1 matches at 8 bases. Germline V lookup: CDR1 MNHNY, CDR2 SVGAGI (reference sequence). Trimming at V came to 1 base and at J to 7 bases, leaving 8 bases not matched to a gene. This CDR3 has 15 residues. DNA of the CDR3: TGTGCCAGCAGTTACTTCTCGGACAGGGAAGGTGGCTACACCTTC. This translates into CASSYFSDREGGYTF.

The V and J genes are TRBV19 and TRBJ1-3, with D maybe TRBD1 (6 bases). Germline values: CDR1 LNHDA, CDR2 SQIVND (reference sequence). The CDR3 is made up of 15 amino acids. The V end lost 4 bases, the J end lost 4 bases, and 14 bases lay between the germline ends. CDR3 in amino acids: CASSSRGASGNTIYF. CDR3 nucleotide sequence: TGTGCCAGTAGTAGCCGGGGGGCTTCAGGAAACACCATATATTTT.

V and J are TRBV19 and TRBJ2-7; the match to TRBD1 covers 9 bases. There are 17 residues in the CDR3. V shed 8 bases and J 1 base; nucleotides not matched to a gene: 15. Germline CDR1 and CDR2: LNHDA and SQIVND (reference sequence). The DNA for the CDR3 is TGTGCCAGTTCTTTGACGGGACAGGGACGAGCATCCTACGAGCAGTACTTC. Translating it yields CASSLTGQGRASYEQYF.

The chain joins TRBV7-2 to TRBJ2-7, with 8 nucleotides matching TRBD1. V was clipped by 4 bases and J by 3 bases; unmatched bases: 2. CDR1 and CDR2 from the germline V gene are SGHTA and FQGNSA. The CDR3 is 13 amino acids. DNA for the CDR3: TGTGCCAGCAGCTCAGACAGGGGCTACGAGCAGTACTTC. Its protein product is CASSSDRGYEQYF.

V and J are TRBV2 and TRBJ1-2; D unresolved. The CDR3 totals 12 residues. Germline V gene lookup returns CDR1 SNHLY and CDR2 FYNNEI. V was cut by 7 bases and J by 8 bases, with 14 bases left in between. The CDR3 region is CASIASREGYTF. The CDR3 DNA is TGTGCCAGCATTGCATCGAGGGAAGGCTACACCTTC.